The sample holds many counts of the clone carrying this T cell receptor beta chain. Its antigen is not identified. Every patient had bone marrow sampled while the disease was active. These data belong to a study of read filtering for tumor transcriptome and immune sequencing. Overall study: The cohort had 17 men and under 15 women aged roughly 40 to 90, mean approximately 66 years. Whole-transcriptome libraries were prepared after DNase treatment.

Study-level points and caveats: IR-seq captured clonotypes deeper and more reliably than RNA-seq.

Molecular barcoded adaptors covering alpha/delta and beta/gamma chains were used on 400 to 450 ng RNA. TCRdb reprocessed the reads via MiXCR and lists one record per CDR3 protein. The data show around 30,000 distinct CDR3 sequences, with less than 20% seen just once and more than 15% held by the top ten. CDR3 length: 16 amino acids. Looked up from germline, CDR1 is MDHEN and CDR2 is SYDVKM. V was trimmed by 8 bases and J by 2 bases, leaving 22 bases between them. The sample comprised a population of CD138-negative cells sorted from bone marrow. This chain uses TRBV28 with TRBJ2-7; a weak D match, TRBD1 (5 bases). The receptor was isolated from a donor aged 40 or older with multiple myeloma. For the CDR3, the DNA is TGTGCCAGCCGTGAGGTCCAGGGCGTAAGCACCTACGAGCAGTACTTC. Its protein product is CASREVQGVSTYEQYF.